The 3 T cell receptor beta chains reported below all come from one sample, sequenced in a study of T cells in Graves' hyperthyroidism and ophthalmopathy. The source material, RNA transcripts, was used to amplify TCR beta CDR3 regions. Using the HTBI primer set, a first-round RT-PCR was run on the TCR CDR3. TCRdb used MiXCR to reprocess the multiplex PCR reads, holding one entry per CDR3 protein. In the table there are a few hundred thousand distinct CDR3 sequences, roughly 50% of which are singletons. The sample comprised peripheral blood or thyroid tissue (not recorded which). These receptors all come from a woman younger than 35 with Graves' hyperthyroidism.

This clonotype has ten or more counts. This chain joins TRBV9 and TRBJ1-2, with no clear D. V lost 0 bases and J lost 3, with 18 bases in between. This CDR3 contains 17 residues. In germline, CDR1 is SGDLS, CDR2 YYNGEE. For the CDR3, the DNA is TGTGCCAGCAGCGTAGACTCTACAAGGGCGCCCGACTATGGCTACACCTTC. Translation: CASSVDSTRAPDYGYTF. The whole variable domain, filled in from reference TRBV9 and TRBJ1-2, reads DSGVTQTPKHLITATGQRVTLRCSPRSGDLSVYWYQQSLDQGLQFLIQYYNGEERAKGNILERFSAQQFPDLHSELNLSSLELGDSALYFCASSVDSTRAPDYGYTFGSGTRLTVV.

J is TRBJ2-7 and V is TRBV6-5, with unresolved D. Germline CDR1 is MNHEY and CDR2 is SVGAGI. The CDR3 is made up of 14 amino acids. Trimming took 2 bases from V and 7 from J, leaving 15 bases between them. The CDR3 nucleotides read TGTGCCAGCAGTTACGATGATGCGCCCGGGGAGCAGTACTTC. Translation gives CASSYDDAPGEQYF.

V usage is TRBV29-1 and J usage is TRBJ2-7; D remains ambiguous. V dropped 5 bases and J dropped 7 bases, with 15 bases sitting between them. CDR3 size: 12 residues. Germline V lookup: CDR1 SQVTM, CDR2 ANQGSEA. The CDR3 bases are TGCAGCGTTCGGGCCGCACTGGTGGAGCAGTACTTC. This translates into CSVRAALVEQYF.